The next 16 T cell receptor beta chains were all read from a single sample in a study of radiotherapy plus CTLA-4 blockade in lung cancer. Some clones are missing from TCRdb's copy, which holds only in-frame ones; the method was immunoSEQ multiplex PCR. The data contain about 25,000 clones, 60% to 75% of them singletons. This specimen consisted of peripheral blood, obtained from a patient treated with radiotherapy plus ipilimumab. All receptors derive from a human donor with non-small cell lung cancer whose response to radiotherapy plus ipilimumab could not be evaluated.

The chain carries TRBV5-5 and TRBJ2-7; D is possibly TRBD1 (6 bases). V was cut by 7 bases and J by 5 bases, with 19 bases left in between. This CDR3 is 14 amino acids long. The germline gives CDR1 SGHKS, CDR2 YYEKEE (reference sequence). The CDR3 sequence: CASGPRQVPNEQYF. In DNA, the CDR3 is TGTGCCAGCGGGCCTCGACAGGTTCCGAACGAGCAGTACTTC.

The CDR3 region is CATQKIPGLYEQYF. Written as DNA, the CDR3 is TGCGCCACCCAAAAGATCCCAGGGCTCTACGAGCAGTACTTC. The chain joins TRBV5-1 to TRBJ2-7, with D maybe TRBD1 (5 bases). Germline V CDR1 and CDR2: SGHRS, YFSETQ. V lost 9 bases, J lost 3 bases, and 19 bases lay in between. The CDR3 covers 14 residues.

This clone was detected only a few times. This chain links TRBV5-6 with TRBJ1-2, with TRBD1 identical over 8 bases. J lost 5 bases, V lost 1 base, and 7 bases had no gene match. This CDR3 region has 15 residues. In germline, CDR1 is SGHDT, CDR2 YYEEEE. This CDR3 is CASSLIGQGRYGYTF. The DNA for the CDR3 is TGTGCCAGCAGCTTGATTGGACAGGGACGTTATGGCTACACCTTC.

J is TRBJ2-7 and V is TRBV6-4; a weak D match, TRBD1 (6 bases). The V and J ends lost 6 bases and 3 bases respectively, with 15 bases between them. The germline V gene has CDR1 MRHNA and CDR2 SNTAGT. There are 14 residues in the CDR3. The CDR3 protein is CASRWTVQIYEQYF. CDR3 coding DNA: TGTGCCAGCAGATGGACAGTCCAAATCTACGAGCAGTACTTC.

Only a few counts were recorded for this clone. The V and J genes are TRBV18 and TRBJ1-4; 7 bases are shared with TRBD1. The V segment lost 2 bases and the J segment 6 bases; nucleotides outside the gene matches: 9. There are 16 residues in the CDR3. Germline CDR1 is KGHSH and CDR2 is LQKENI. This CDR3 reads CASSPRTGGLDEKLFF. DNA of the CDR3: TGTGCCAGCTCACCAAGGACAGGCGGGCTAGATGAAAAACTGTTTTTT.

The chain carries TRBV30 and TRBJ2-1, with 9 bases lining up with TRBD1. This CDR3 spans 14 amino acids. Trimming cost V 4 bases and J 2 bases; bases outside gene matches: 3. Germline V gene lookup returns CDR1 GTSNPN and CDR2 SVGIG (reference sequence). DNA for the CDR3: TGTGCCTGGAAAAGACAGGGGGCCTACAATGAGCAGTTCTTC. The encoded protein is CAWKRQGAYNEQFF.

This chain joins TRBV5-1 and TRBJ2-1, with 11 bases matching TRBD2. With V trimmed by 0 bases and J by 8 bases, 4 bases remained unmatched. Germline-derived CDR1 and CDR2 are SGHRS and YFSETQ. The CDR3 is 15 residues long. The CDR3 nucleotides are TGCGCCAGCAGCTTGGAGGCTAGCGGGAGGTATGAGCAGTTCTTC. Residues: CASSLEASGRYEQFF.

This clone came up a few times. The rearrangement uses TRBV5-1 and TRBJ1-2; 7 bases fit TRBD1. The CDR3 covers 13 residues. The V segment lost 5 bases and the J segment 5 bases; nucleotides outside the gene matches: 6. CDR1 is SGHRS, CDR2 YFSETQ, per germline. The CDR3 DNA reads TGCGCCAGCAGTTTTGGGACAGCTTATGGCTACACCTTC. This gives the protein CASSFGTAYGYTF.

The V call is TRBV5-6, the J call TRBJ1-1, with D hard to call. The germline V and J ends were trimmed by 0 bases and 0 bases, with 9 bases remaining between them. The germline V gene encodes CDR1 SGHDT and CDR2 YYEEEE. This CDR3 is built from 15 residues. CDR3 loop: CASSLGLYMNTEAFF. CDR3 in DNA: TGTGCCAGCAGCTTGGGACTGTACATGAACACTGAAGCTTTCTTT.

In nucleotides, the CDR3 is TGTGCCAGCAGTCCCTTAGCGGGAGGGCCGAGGAATGAGCAGTTCTTC. As protein: CASSPLAGGPRNEQFF. The genes are TRBV14 and TRBJ2-1, with TRBD2 matching over 11 bases. V lost 6 bases to trimming and J lost 7 bases; unmatched junction nucleotides: 11. The CDR3 covers 16 residues. Germline-derived CDR1 and CDR2 are SGHDN and FVKESK.

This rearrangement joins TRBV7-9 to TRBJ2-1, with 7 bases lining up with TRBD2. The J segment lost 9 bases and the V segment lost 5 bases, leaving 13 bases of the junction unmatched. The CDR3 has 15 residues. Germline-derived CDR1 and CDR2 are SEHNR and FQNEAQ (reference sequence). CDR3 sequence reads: CASSLGGLVGGEQFF. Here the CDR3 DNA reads TGTGCCAGCAGCCTTGGCGGACTAGTTGGCGGTGAGCAGTTCTTC.

Written as DNA, the CDR3 is TGTGCCAGCAGCTTTCCCATCAGGGGGCCTAACGAGCAGTACTTC. Translating gives CASSFPIRGPNEQYF. The rearrangement joins TRBV12-1 to TRBJ2-7; the table's D gene call, TRBD1, was not cross checked with the DNA. TRBV12-1 is given as a pseudogene. CDR3 length: 15 amino acids.

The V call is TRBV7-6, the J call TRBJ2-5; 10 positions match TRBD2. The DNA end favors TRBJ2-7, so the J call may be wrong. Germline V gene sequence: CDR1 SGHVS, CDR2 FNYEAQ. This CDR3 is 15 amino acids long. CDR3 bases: TGTGCCAGCAGTCCAGGAGCGGGAGGGCCCTACGAGCAGTACTTC. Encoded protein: CASSPGAGGPYEQYF.

CDR3 region: CASSLGQGGSGNTIYF. DNA for the CDR3: TGCGCCAGCAGCCTAGGACAGGGAGGCTCTGGAAACACCATATATTTT. This chain links TRBV5-1 with TRBJ1-3; 8 bases fit TRBD1. V dropped 4 bases and J dropped 0; count of bases not matched to a gene: 6. The CDR3 is 16 residues long. CDR1 is SGHRS and CDR2 is YFSETQ in the germline V gene.

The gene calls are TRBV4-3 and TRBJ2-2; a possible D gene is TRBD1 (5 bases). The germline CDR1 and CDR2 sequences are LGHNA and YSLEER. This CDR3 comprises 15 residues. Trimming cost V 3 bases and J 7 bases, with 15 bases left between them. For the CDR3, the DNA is TGCGCCAGCAGCCAGGATCCCAGGGAACGCGGGGAGCTGTTTTTT. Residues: CASSQDPRERGELFF.

CDR3 region: CASSSGFEADTQYF. In nucleotides, the CDR3 is TGTGCCAGTAGTTCAGGGTTTGAGGCAGATACGCAGTATTTT. The chain employs TRBV19 and TRBJ2-3; weak D call: TRBD1 (5 bases). The germline gives CDR1 LNHDA, CDR2 SQIVND (reference sequence). This CDR3 has 14 amino acids. The germline V and J ends were trimmed by 5 bases and 4 bases, with 13 bases remaining between them.